Shown below are 23 T cell receptor beta chains from a single sample sequenced in a study of blood T cell repertoires in COVID-19. The method was immunoSEQ multiplex PCR; TCRdb's version includes in-frame clones alone and lacks a portion of them. The sample consists of some 80,000 clones, 85% of them appearing once. The sample taken for sequencing was peripheral blood. These TCRs come from a man between 45 and 60 years old with COVID-19, enrolled during active disease.

The V and J genes are TRBV5-1 and TRBJ2-2, with 11 positions matching TRBD2. J was trimmed by 1 base and V by 0 bases; bases with no gene match: 14. There are 21 residues in the CDR3. The germline gives CDR1 SGHRS, CDR2 YFSETQ. The CDR3, as DNA: TGCGCCAGCAGCTTGGAATACCCGGGACTAGCGGCTTCTCGGAACACCGGGGAGCTGTTTTTT. Protein product: CASSLEYPGLAASRNTGELFF.

This sequence joins TRBV11-2 and TRBJ1-3; D is undetermined. From germline, CDR1 is SGHAT and CDR2 FQNNGV. The length of the CDR3 is 14 residues. V lost 8 bases to trimming and J lost 7 bases, with 18 bases between them. As DNA, the CDR3 is TGTGCCAGCTCCCGTCCGGCAGAGGGCAACACCATATATTTT. This sequence encodes CASSRPAEGNTIYF. Filled out from reference TRBV11-2 and TRBJ1-3, the complete variable domain reads EAGVAQSPRYKIIEKRQSVAFWCNPISGHATLYWYQQILGQGPKLLIQFQNNGVVDDSQLPKDRFSAERLKGVDSTLKIQPAKLEDSAVYLCASSRPAEGNTIYFGEGSWLTVV.

As regards this clone: An end of the junction does not agree with germline; a read error may underlie this. This CDR3 is CASSSPTGHYAQYF. The CDR3 DNA is TGTGCCAGCAGTTCCCCGACAGGGCACTACGCGCAGTACTTC. V and J are TRBV6-2 or TRBV6-3 and TRBJ2-7; TRBD1 matches at 7 bases. CDR1 and CDR2 (germline): MNHEY, SVGEGT. This CDR3 contains 14 residues.

V usage is TRBV27 and J usage is TRBJ1-1; D call uncertain. V shed 5 bases and J shed 1 base, with 17 bases lying between them. The CDR3 loop spans 16 amino acids. From germline, CDR1 is MNHEY and CDR2 SMNVEV (reference sequence). The chain's CDR3 is CASSGNPGRRNTEAFF. The DNA for the CDR3 is TGTGCCAGCAGTGGGAACCCGGGGAGGAGGAACACTGAAGCTTTCTTT.

This clone showed up just once. V gene TRBV6-4 combines with J gene TRBJ2-3, with D maybe TRBD1 (6 bases). V was cut by 3 bases and J by 3 bases, with 7 bases left in between. CDR1 MRHNA and CDR2 SNTAGT come from the germline V gene. The CDR3 spans 13 residues. The CDR3 is CASSEGATDTQYF. CDR3 nucleotides: TGTGCCAGCAGTGAGGGGGCGACAGATACGCAGTATTTT.

This clone has only one observation. The chain is built from TRBV28 and TRBJ1-2, with D unresolved. From germline, CDR1 is MDHEN and CDR2 SYDVKM. Trimming left V 5 bases short and J 8 bases short, with 9 bases between. CDR3 length: 11 amino acids. CDR3 in DNA: TGTGCCAGCAGTACCAGGAAGGGCTACACCTTC. Translation gives CASSTRKGYTF.

This clone was detected a few times. This rearrangement joins TRBV2 to TRBJ1-4; the match to TRBD1 covers 11 bases. The CDR3 is 14 residues long. V shed 6 bases and J 10 bases; nucleotides not matched to a gene: 7. Germline V gene lookup returns CDR1 SNHLY and CDR2 FYNNEI. The CDR3 loop is CASRPGQGVPKLFF. CDR3 sequence (DNA): TGTGCCAGCAGACCGGGACAGGGGGTTCCAAAACTGTTTTTT.

The V gene is TRBV6-6, the J gene TRBJ2-7; possibly TRBD2 for D (6 bases). The CDR3 loop spans 13 amino acids. The V gene's germline CDR1 is MNHNY and CDR2 SVGAGI (reference sequence). Trimming pared 7 bases from V and 3 bases from J, leaving 13 bases between. In DNA, the CDR3 is TGTGCCAGCATGCGGGAAACTCACTACGAGCAGTACTTC. Protein sequence: CASMRETHYEQYF.

The chain recombines TRBV9 with TRBJ1-2; the D gene is possibly TRBD1 (6 bases). Germline V gene lookup returns CDR1 SGDLS and CDR2 YYNGEE. The CDR3 extends over 16 amino acids. V was cut by 2 bases and J by 3 bases, with 17 bases left in between. The CDR3 DNA reads TGTGCCAGCAGCGTCACGGACAGCGCGACGTACTATGGCTACACCTTC. This translates into CASSVTDSATYYGYTF.

J is TRBJ1-1 and V is TRBV3-1 (or the pseudogene TRBV3-2); the D gene is possibly TRBD1 (6 bases). Looked up from germline, CDR1 is LGHDT and CDR2 is YNNKEL (reference sequence). Trimming took 0 bases from V and 6 from J, leaving 11 bases between them. This CDR3 is 14 amino acids long. CDR3 nucleotide sequence: TGTGCCAGCAGCCAAGATCCCAGGGGCCCTGAAGCTTTCTTT. Amino acid sequence: CASSQDPRGPEAFF.

The chain is built from TRBV28 and TRBJ2-7, with 9 bases aligning to TRBD1. The V gene's germline CDR1 is MDHEN and CDR2 SYDVKM. J was trimmed by 2 bases and V by 6 bases; bases with no gene match: 8. The CDR3 has 15 residues. DNA for the CDR3: TGTGCCAGCAGGTTCGCCGGACAGGGGACCTACGAGCAGTACTTC. This translates into CASRFAGQGTYEQYF.

The rearrangement joins TRBV28 to TRBJ2-3; D remains ambiguous. Trimming shortened V by 6 bases and J by 3 bases, and 10 bases separated the two germline ends. Looked up from germline, CDR1 is MDHEN and CDR2 is SYDVKM. The CDR3 runs 13 residues. The CDR3 reads CASRLTATDTQYF. CDR3 nucleotides: TGTGCCAGCAGACTTACTGCGACAGATACGCAGTATTTT.

The genes are TRBV7-2 and TRBJ2-3; the match to TRBD2 covers 10 bases. The CDR3 has 16 residues. Per the germline V gene, CDR1 is SGHTA and CDR2 is FQGNSA. V was clipped by 5 bases and J by 5 bases; unmatched bases: 10. In DNA, the CDR3 is TGTGCCAGCAGCCAAAGCGGGAGGGCCCCTCAAGATACGCAGTATTTT. Protein sequence: CASSQSGRAPQDTQYF.

The chain recombines TRBV7-2 with TRBJ2-2, with D hard to call. The CDR3 extends over 14 amino acids. Trimming shortened V by 5 bases and J by 2 bases, and 9 bases separated the two germline ends. CDR1 and CDR2 from the germline V gene are SGHTA and FQGNSA. The CDR3 DNA reads as TGTGCCAGCAGCCCGACACGCAACACCGGGGAGCTGTTTTTT. Its protein product is CASSPTRNTGELFF.

The rearrangement joins TRBV6-5 to TRBJ1-5, with TRBD1 as a possible D gene (5 bases). Trimming cost V 7 bases and J 7 bases, with 17 bases left between them. Germline V gene lookup returns CDR1 MNHEY and CDR2 SVGAGI. The CDR3 has 14 residues. Here the CDR3 reads CASTPWRGGQPQHF. The CDR3, as DNA: TGTGCCAGCACTCCCTGGAGGGGAGGGCAGCCCCAGCATTTT.

This clone is a singleton in its sample. The V gene is TRBV7-9, the J gene TRBJ1-6; D is possibly TRBD1 (5 bases). Looked up from germline, CDR1 is SEHNR and CDR2 is FQNEAQ (reference sequence). The CDR3 extends over 18 amino acids. V lost 5 bases to trimming and J lost 1 base, with 18 bases between them. CDR3 protein: CASSLMGGRESYNSPLHF. The DNA for the CDR3 is TGTGCCAGCAGCCTGATGGGGGGTAGGGAGTCCTATAATTCACCCCTCCACTTT.

This chain uses TRBV19 with TRBJ1-5; TRBD1 agrees at 10 bases. Germline assignment: CDR1 LNHDA and CDR2 SQIVND (reference sequence). The CDR3 spans 16 residues. The J segment lost 2 bases and the V segment lost 5 bases, leaving 6 bases of the junction unmatched. In DNA, the CDR3 is TGTGCCAGTAGTCCGGGACAGGGGTTGGGCAATCAGCCCCAGCATTTT. Encoded protein: CASSPGQGLGNQPQHF.

The chain combines TRBV11-2 with TRBJ2-7; the D gene is possibly TRBD2 (6 bases). The CDR3 loop spans 15 amino acids. Germline V gene data show CDR1 as SGHAT and CDR2 as FQNNGV. The V and J ends lost 4 bases and 2 bases respectively, with 15 bases between them. The CDR3 sequence: CASSYPLGEAYEQYF. Here the CDR3 DNA reads TGTGCCAGCAGCTACCCTTTGGGGGAGGCCTACGAGCAGTACTTC.

The sample holds a few counts of this clone. The rearrangement uses TRBV27 and TRBJ1-1; D unclear. Germline V gene data show CDR1 as MNHEY and CDR2 as SMNVEV (reference sequence). This CDR3 has 14 residues. V was pared by 3 bases and J by 5 bases, with 13 bases between. CDR3 nucleotides: TGTGCCAGCAGTTTCAAGGCGGCCCGGACTGAAGCTTTCTTT. This translates into CASSFKAARTEAFF.

This chain links TRBV7-9 with TRBJ2-5; 7 bases match TRBD2. The V segment lost 0 bases and the J segment 1 base; nucleotides outside the gene matches: 5. The germline gives CDR1 SEHNR, CDR2 FQNEAQ (reference sequence). This CDR3 spans 16 amino acids. DNA of the CDR3: TGTGCCAGCAGCTTAGCGGGCGGGGGAAGCCAAGAGACCCAGTACTTC. Residues: CASSLAGGGSQETQYF.

The V call is TRBV6-6, the J call TRBJ1-5, with D possibly TRBD1 on 6 matching bases. Trimming removed 5 bases from V and 5 bases from J, with 16 bases in between. The CDR3 extends over 15 amino acids. Germline V gene sequence: CDR1 MNHNY, CDR2 SVGAGI (reference sequence). The CDR3 DNA follows: TGTGCCAGCAGTCAGTTACAGGGAAAAGATCAGCCCCAGCATTTT. Translated: CASSQLQGKDQPQHF.

The chain recombines TRBV6-2 or TRBV6-3 with TRBJ2-7, with D hard to call. V was pared by 5 bases and J by 3 bases, with 5 bases between. This CDR3 has 11 residues. Germline V gives CDR1 MNHEY, CDR2 SVGEGT. The CDR3 region is CASSILYEQYF. The CDR3 nucleotides read TGTGCCAGCAGTATACTCTACGAGCAGTACTTC.

J is TRBJ1-3 and V is TRBV7-3, with D unclear. The ends were cut back, 4 bases at V and 2 bases at J, with 6 bases in the middle. The germline V gene has CDR1 SGHTA and CDR2 FQGTGA. The CDR3 loop spans 13 amino acids. CDR3 bases: TGTGCCAGCAGCTCCTACCCTGGAAACACCATATATTTT. Its protein product is CASSSYPGNTIYF.